The clone carrying this T cell receptor (beta chain) has a handful of counts. iRepertoire HTBI primers and Arm-PCR of CDR3 regions built TCR beta libraries. TCRdb reprocessed the multiplex PCR reads with MiXCR, giving one entry per CDR3 protein. The sample comprises about 400,000 distinct CDR3 sequences, 20% of which are singletons, and around 21% rests with the top ten. These data are taken from a study of regulatory T cells in long-lasting Graves disease. The germline CDR1 and CDR2 sequences are MNHEY and SVGEGT. Trimming pared 0 bases from V and 2 bases from J, leaving 14 bases between. This CDR3 region has 17 residues. The time point is: persistent/refractory GD, antithyroid drugs over 5 years with positive TRAb. Researchers made the TCR library from RNA that was extracted from PBMCs.

The chain couples TRBV6-2 or TRBV6-3 to TRBJ2-1; D is possibly TRBD2 (5 bases). The origin of this receptor is a female donor with Graves disease. Sequences were derived from peripheral blood mononuclear cells (PBMCs), sampled when the disease was refractory, from a patient treated with antithyroid drugs. The chain's CDR3 is CASSYSMQELAYNEQFF. The CDR3 DNA is TGTGCCAGCAGTTACTCGATGCAGGAACTAGCCTACAATGAGCAGTTCTTC.